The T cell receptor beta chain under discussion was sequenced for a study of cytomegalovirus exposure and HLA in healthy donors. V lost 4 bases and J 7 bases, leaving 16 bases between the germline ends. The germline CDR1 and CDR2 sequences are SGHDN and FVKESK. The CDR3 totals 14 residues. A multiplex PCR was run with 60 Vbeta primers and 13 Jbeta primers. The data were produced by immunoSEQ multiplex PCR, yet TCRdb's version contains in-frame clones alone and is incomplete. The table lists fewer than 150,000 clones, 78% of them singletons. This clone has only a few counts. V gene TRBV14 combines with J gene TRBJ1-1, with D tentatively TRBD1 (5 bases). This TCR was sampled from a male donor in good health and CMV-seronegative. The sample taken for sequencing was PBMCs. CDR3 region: CASSLLPWGGEAFF. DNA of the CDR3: TGTGCCAGCAGCCTCCTCCCGTGGGGCGGTGAAGCTTTCTTT.